This TCR beta chain was obtained from a study of blood T cell repertoires in COVID-19. The V gene lost 2 bases and the J gene lost 3 bases, with 14 bases spanning the gap. Per the germline V gene, CDR1 is LGHNT and CDR2 is FRNRAP. The CDR3 has 16 amino acids. Data came from immunoSEQ multiplex PCR; TCRdb stores just in-frame clones and leaves some out. Seen here are some 490,000 clones, 88% observed once, and the top ten hold just over 8%. The sequence was collected from a woman aged 55-70 years who had recovered from COVID-19. Sequencing was carried out using PBMCs or T cells enriched from blood (not recorded which). The chain couples TRBV12-5 to TRBJ2-4; D is possibly TRBD1 (6 bases). For the CDR3, the DNA is TGTGCTAGTGGTTTGCCCGGACAGAATAACAAAAACATTCAGTACTTC. It specifies CASGLPGQNNKNIQYF.